This TCR beta chain appears in the sequencing data of a study of siplizumab effects on memory and regulatory T cells. Per individual sample, 85,000 to 100,000 TCR templates were assayed. Measured with immunoSEQ multiplex PCR; TCRdb has only the in-frame clones, and not every one. The sample shows some 65,000 clones, 80% to 90% of them seen only once. Study conclusions and caveats: Naive T cells appeared more varied than memory cells and looked like key alloresponse contributors. Roughly 75-96% of proliferating clones (CD4+ or CD8+) could not be assigned a naive or memory phenotype.

Concerning this clone: The antigen is not known.

Germline V gene sequence: CDR1 SGHVS, CDR2 FNYEAQ. V shed 0 bases and J 0 bases; nucleotides not matched to a gene: 11. This CDR3 is 20 amino acids long. The rearrangement uses TRBV7-6 and TRBJ2-1; 10 nucleotides align to TRBD2. The receptor was isolated from a human donor in good health. The sample was Tregs sorted from blood. The CDR3: CASSLAGEGLALPSYNEQFF. CDR3 in DNA: TGTGCCAGCAGCTTAGCTGGGGAGGGACTAGCGCTACCCTCCTACAATGAGCAGTTCTTC.